The 22 T cell receptor beta chains presented below share a single source sample, sequenced in a study of regulatory T cells in long-lasting Graves disease. Documented time point: persistent/refractory GD, antithyroid drugs over 5 years with positive TRAb. The authors made the TCR library using RNA they extracted from PBMCs. With iRepertoire HTBI primers and Arm-PCR of CDR3 regions, TCR beta libraries were built. TCRdb re-derived calls from the multiplex PCR reads in MiXCR, one entry per CDR3 protein. Here the sample spans roughly 430,000 distinct CDR3 sequences, 21% being singletons. Sample: peripheral blood mononuclear cells (PBMCs), taken when the disease was refractory, from a patient treated with antithyroid drugs. The source is a female donor with Graves disease.

This clonotype was recorded many times. At one boundary the junction diverges from the germline segment, which might be a read error. V gene TRBV20-1 combines with J gene TRBJ2-4; TRBD2 matches 11 bases. The CDR3 runs 11 residues. Germline V gene sequence: CDR1 DFQATT, CDR2 SNEGSKA (reference sequence). The CDR3 here is CSARTSGFQYF. The CDR3 nucleotides read TGCAGTGCCAGGACTAGCGGGTTTCAATACTTC.

This clonotype was picked up many times. The chain couples TRBV20-1 to TRBJ2-5; D perhaps matches TRBD2 (6 bases). The CDR3 covers 14 residues. V was shortened by 3 bases and J by 1 base, with 12 bases between the two germline ends. Germline values: CDR1 DFQATT, CDR2 SNEGSKA (reference sequence). The CDR3 spells CSARVREPQETQYF. The CDR3 bases are TGCAGTGCTAGGGTCCGGGAGCCCCAAGAGACCCAGTACTTC.

This clonotype was seen many times. V gene TRBV2 combines with J gene TRBJ2-5; D not resolved. The CDR3 is 16 residues long. Germline CDR1 is SNHLY and CDR2 is FYNNEI. V lost 11 bases and J lost 5, with 27 bases in between. The DNA of the CDR3 is TGTGCCTCAGCCCATTCCCGTCAAGCAGTAGGGGAGACCCAGTACTTC. Encoded protein: CASAHSRQAVGETQYF.

There are many counts of this clonotype. The rearrangement uses TRBV7-8 and TRBJ2-2, with D unresolved. In germline, CDR1 is SGHVS, CDR2 FQNEAQ. The CDR3 has 14 amino acids. The V and J ends lost 5 bases and 4 bases respectively, with 11 bases between them. This CDR3 reads CASSRRSGTGELFF. The CDR3 DNA reads as TGTGCCAGCAGCCGACGGTCGGGCACCGGGGAGCTGTTTTTT.

The table lists this clonotype with a few counts. The chain couples TRBV14 to TRBJ2-2, with 10 bases matching TRBD2. The CDR3 length is 17 residues. Germline trimming cut 1 base from V and 7 bases from J; bases unmatched to any gene: 9. Per germline, CDR1 SGHDN and CDR2 FVKESK. CDR3 in DNA: TGTGCCAGCAGCCAAGGCCCTAGCGGGAGCCTGAACGGGGAGCTGTTTTTT. It codes for CASSQGPSGSLNGELFF.

The table lists this clonotype with many counts. The V gene is TRBV6-1, the J gene TRBJ2-7, with D uncertain. This CDR3 is built from 12 residues. The germline V gene encodes CDR1 MNHNS and CDR2 SASEGT. Trimming pared 2 bases from V and 3 bases from J, leaving 5 bases between. This CDR3 reads CASSEWIYEQYF. CDR3 nucleotides: TGTGCCAGCAGTGAATGGATCTACGAGCAGTACTTC.

The table lists this clonotype with a few counts. CDR3 sequence: CSATPRTGAYEQYF. Here the CDR3 DNA reads TGCAGTGCCACCCCCCGGACGGGAGCATACGAGCAGTACTTC. The rearrangement joins TRBV20-1 to TRBJ2-7, with D possibly being TRBD2 (6 bases). This CDR3 spans 14 amino acids. The germline gives CDR1 DFQATT, CDR2 SNEGSKA (reference sequence). Trimming took 6 bases from V and 4 from J, leaving 19 bases between them.

The genes are TRBV10-3 and TRBJ2-7, with TRBD2 identical over 13 bases. In germline, CDR1 is ENHRY, CDR2 SYGVKD. The CDR3 totals 14 residues. The ends lost 8 bases at V and 2 bases at J; junction bases unmatched: 3. CDR3: CAIGTSGRAYEQYF. Written as DNA, the CDR3 is TGTGCCATCGGCACTAGCGGGAGGGCCTACGAGCAGTACTTC.

This clonotype was found a few times. This chain uses TRBV5-6 with TRBJ2-5; the D gene is possibly TRBD1 (5 bases). The CDR3 length is 16 residues. The V gene's germline CDR1 is SGHDT and CDR2 YYEEEE. V gave up 3 bases and J gave up 2 bases, with 17 bases separating them. The CDR3 nucleotides read TGTGCCAGCAGCTGGGGCAGTGGGTCGGAACAAGAGACCCAGTACTTC. This encodes CASSWGSGSEQETQYF.

A note on this clonotype: Just one base apart from a much larger clone, this may be a read error. This chain connects TRBV27 to TRBJ1-1; 8 nucleotides agree with TRBD1. CDR3 length: 14 residues. Germline CDR1 MNHEY, CDR2 SMNVEV (reference sequence). The CDR3 sequence is CAGSPLDRERKAFF. CDR3 in DNA: TGTGCCGGCAGTCCCCTGGACAGGGAGAGGAAAGCTTTCTTT.

This chain joins TRBV9 and TRBJ2-3, with D tentatively TRBD2 (5 bases). Germline CDR1 reads SGDLS; CDR2 reads YYNGEE. The CDR3 is 15 amino acids. V was shortened by 2 bases and J by 0 bases, with 10 bases between the two germline ends. CDR3 in DNA: TGTGCCAGCAGCGTTTTCGGGGTTAGCACAGATACGCAGTATTTT. Translation: CASSVFGVSTDTQYF.

This clonotype showed up many times. The V call is TRBV6-2 or TRBV6-3, the J call TRBJ2-2; D unclear. There are 16 residues in the CDR3. V lost 5 bases and J lost 5, with 18 bases in between. The germline V gene encodes CDR1 MNHEY and CDR2 SVGEGT. CDR3 protein: CASSELEILGTGELFF. The CDR3 nucleotides are TGTGCCAGCAGTGAATTGGAGATCCTAGGGACCGGGGAGCTGTTTTTT.

The sample holds many counts of this clonotype. The genes are TRBV28 and TRBJ1-5; a possible D gene is TRBD1 (5 bases). The CDR3 runs 15 residues. Trimming took off 7 bases at V and 5 bases at J, with 18 bases between the two ends. The V gene's germline CDR1 is MDHEN and CDR2 SYDVKM. For the CDR3, the DNA is TGTGCCAGCACCACCGGACATGGTTCCCATCAGCCCCAGCATTTT. It is translated as CASTTGHGSHQPQHF.

In this sample, this clonotype turned up many times. This chain uses TRBV28 with TRBJ2-4, with 7 bases that match TRBD2. Germline loops: CDR1 MDHEN, CDR2 SYDVKM. The CDR3 is made up of 15 amino acids. With V trimmed by 7 bases and J by 3 bases, 9 bases remained unmatched. The CDR3 DNA sequence: TGTGCCAGCATGAAAACTAGCGTTCGCAAAAACATTCAGTACTTC. It specifies CASMKTSVRKNIQYF.

There are a few counts of this clonotype. The rearrangement joins TRBV18 to TRBJ2-2, with 11 bases lining up with TRBD2. The CDR3 runs to 18 residues. The ends lost 8 bases at V and 7 bases at J; junction bases unmatched: 18. Germline assignment: CDR1 KGHSH and CDR2 LQKENI. CDR3 nucleotides: TGTGCCAGCCAACAAACGTCTACTAGCGGGAGCCTCGGCGGGGAGCTGTTTTTT. Protein: CASQQTSTSGSLGGELFF.

This clonotype showed up just a few times. This sequence joins TRBV10-3 and TRBJ2-7; 8 nucleotides align to TRBD2. CDR3 length: 17 residues. V gave up 3 bases and J gave up 3 bases; unmatched junction bases: 13. CDR1 is ENHRY and CDR2 is SYGVKD in the germline V gene. The chain's CDR3 is CAISEPPTGSGSYEQYF. DNA for the CDR3: TGTGCCATCAGTGAACCTCCCACGGGGAGCGGGAGCTACGAGCAGTACTTC.

Many counts were recorded for this clonotype. The V gene is TRBV28, the J gene TRBJ1-4; 8 bases map to TRBD1. J gave up 3 bases and V 6 bases, and 3 bases lay outside the gene matches. The CDR3 spans 14 residues. Per the germline V gene, CDR1 is MDHEN and CDR2 is SYDVKM. The CDR3 DNA reads TGTGCCAGCAGACCGACAGGGGCTAATGAAAAACTGTTTTTT. Translated: CASRPTGANEKLFF.

A word on this clonotype: A much larger clone sits a single nucleotide away, making a read error possible. The chain uses TRBV2 and TRBJ1-4; D is ambiguous. Per the germline V gene, CDR1 is SNHLY and CDR2 is FYNNEI. The CDR3 loop spans 13 amino acids. Trimming took off 6 bases at V and 8 bases at J, with 13 bases between the two ends. This CDR3 reads CASRSEGGEKLFF. CDR3 DNA: TGTGCCAGCAGATCGGAGGGTGGGGAAAAACTGTTTTTT.

This clonotype was observed a handful of times. The J gene is TRBJ2-4, the V gene TRBV28, with TRBD1 matching 10 bases. The length of the CDR3 is 13 residues. The germline gives CDR1 MDHEN, CDR2 SYDVKM. Trimming at V came to 7 bases and at J to 8 bases, leaving 5 bases not matched to a gene. The CDR3 DNA follows: TGTGCCAGCAATCTGGACAGGGGGGACATTCAGTACTTC. Its protein product is CASNLDRGDIQYF.

The V and J genes are TRBV5-8 and TRBJ2-7; tentatively, D is TRBD1 (6 bases). Germline lookup yields CDR1 SGHTS and CDR2 YDEGEE. CDR3 length: 13 residues. The germline V and J ends were trimmed by 0 bases and 6 bases, with 10 bases remaining between them. The CDR3 nucleotides read TGTGCCAGCAGCTTGGCCGGACAGTTCGAGCAGTACTTC. Its protein is CASSLAGQFEQYF.

The rearrangement joins TRBV4-1 to TRBJ2-7; tentatively, D is TRBD2 (5 bases). V was clipped by 3 bases and J by 2 bases, with 14 bases between them. Germline assignment: CDR1 MGHRA and CDR2 YSYEKL. The CDR3 spans 15 residues. CDR3 bases: TGCGCCAGCAGCCAGGGTCCTAGCCGCCCCTACGAGCAGTACTTC. Protein: CASSQGPSRPYEQYF.

About this clonotype: Given a much more abundant clone one base away, this may be a read error. The chain recombines TRBV6-1 with TRBJ2-5, with TRBD2 matching over 11 bases. The CDR3 totals 17 residues. Per the germline V gene, CDR1 is MNHNS and CDR2 is SASEGT. DNA of the CDR3: TGTGCCAGCAGTGGATCTAGCGGGAGGCCGTACCAAGGGACCCAGTACTTC. The encoded protein is CASSGSSGRPYQGTQYF.